Shown below are 32 T cell receptor beta chains from a single sample sequenced in a study of T cell responses to AZD1222 COVID-19 vaccine. Only in-frame clones appear in the TCRdb table, and some are missing; sequencing was by immunoSEQ multiplex PCR. The sample lists around 78,000 clones; over 85% were seen once. Here the sequenced sample was peripheral blood, taken on day 0 of AZD1222 vaccination. The receptors come from an adult in good health.

The chain has TRBV6-1 and TRBJ1-2; D unclear. V shed 1 base and J shed 8 bases, with 8 bases lying between them. The germline CDR1 and CDR2 sequences are MNHNS and SASEGT. The CDR3 is 12 residues long. Here the CDR3 DNA reads TGTGCCAGCAGTGAAGAAGCGGAAGGCTACACCTTC. This codes for CASSEEAEGYTF.

This chain connects TRBV7-9 to TRBJ1-1; D not certain. With 3 bases removed from V and 9 bases from J, the gap between germline ends came to 8 bases. Germline V gives CDR1 SEHNR, CDR2 FQNEAQ (reference sequence). The CDR3 has 11 amino acids. The CDR3 sequence is CASSFQNKAFF. CDR3 sequence (DNA): TGTGCCAGCAGCTTTCAAAACAAAGCTTTCTTT. The full variable domain, its missing parts supplied by reference TRBV7-9 and TRBJ1-1, is DTGVSQNPRHKITKRGQNVTFRCDPISEHNRLYWYRQTLGQGPEFLTYFQNEAQLEKSRLLSDRFSAERPKGSFSTLEIQRTEQGDSAMYLCASSFQNKAFFGQGTRLTVV.

DNA of the CDR3: TGTGCCAGCAGTGTTGTCAGGGAGGGCCATGAGCAGTTCTTC. Translating it yields CASSVVREGHEQFF. This sequence joins TRBV2 and TRBJ2-1; 7 nucleotides align to TRBD2. Germline V CDR1 and CDR2: SNHLY, FYNNEI. After removal of 4 bases from V and 8 bases from J, the junction contained 8 bases not matched to a gene. The CDR3 runs 14 residues.

V and J are TRBV3-1 (or the pseudogene TRBV3-2) and TRBJ2-7; 11 bases are shared with TRBD1. This CDR3 region has 17 residues. The V and J ends lost 4 bases and 3 bases, in that order; junction bases with no gene match: 11. Per germline, CDR1 LGHDT and CDR2 YNNKEL (reference sequence). CDR3 sequence reads: CASSPLSGQGANYEQYF. DNA for the CDR3: TGTGCCAGCAGCCCGCTCTCAGGACAGGGGGCCAACTACGAGCAGTACTTC.

The J gene is TRBJ1-3, the V gene TRBV13; D is ambiguous. CDR1 PRHDT and CDR2 FYEKMQ come from the germline V gene (reference sequence). Trimming stripped 0 bases from V and 3 bases from J, with 12 bases between. CDR3 length equals 16 residues. CDR3 sequence: CASSLGTPAGGNTIYF. CDR3 sequence (DNA): TGTGCCAGCAGCTTAGGAACCCCGGCGGGTGGAAACACCATATATTTT.

DNA of the CDR3: TGTGCCAGCAGCCAAGATATTGCGGGGTTTTACAATGAGCAGTTCTTC. Encoded protein: CASSQDIAGFYNEQFF. The chain couples TRBV14 to TRBJ2-1; a weak D match, TRBD2 (6 bases). This CDR3 region has 16 residues. Germline V gene lookup returns CDR1 SGHDN and CDR2 FVKESK. V was shortened by 0 bases and J by 4 bases, with 13 bases between the two germline ends.

The count of this clone is one. The genes are TRBV19 and TRBJ1-4; D unresolved. Per germline, CDR1 LNHDA and CDR2 SQIVND (reference sequence). The CDR3 spans 14 residues. Deletions cut 4 bases from V and 4 bases from J, with 10 bases between. Here the CDR3 DNA reads TGTGCCAGTAGTAGAGCGGGTTTTAATGAAAAACTGTTTTTT. As protein: CASSRAGFNEKLFF.

The genes are TRBV7-2 and TRBJ2-7; no reliable D call. Germline V CDR1 and CDR2: SGHTA, FQGNSA. Trimming removed 1 base at V and 7 bases at J, with 8 bases between. CDR3 length: 12 amino acids. CDR3 in amino acids: CASSLGHSEQYF. The CDR3 DNA reads as TGTGCCAGCAGCTTAGGGCATTCGGAGCAGTACTTC.

The chain joins TRBV7-2 to TRBJ1-6, with D possibly TRBD1 on 5 matching bases. Germline CDR1 is SGHTA and CDR2 is FQGNSA. Trimming pared 1 base from V and 5 bases from J, leaving 12 bases between. This CDR3 contains 16 residues. The CDR3 region has the DNA TGTGCCAGCAGCTTAGGGACACTCACCAATAATTCACCCCTCCACTTT. It translates to CASSLGTLTNNSPLHF.

V gene TRBV19 combines with J gene TRBJ1-6; 11 nucleotides line up with TRBD1. V dropped 3 bases and J dropped 2; count of bases not matched to a gene: 3. Germline loops: CDR1 LNHDA, CDR2 SQIVND (reference sequence). CDR3 length: 17 residues. CDR3 region: CASSIGQGAAYNSPLHF. The CDR3 DNA reads TGTGCCAGTAGTATCGGACAGGGGGCAGCCTATAATTCACCCCTCCACTTT.

J is TRBJ1-2 and V is TRBV7-2; 8 bases agree with TRBD1. This CDR3 contains 15 residues. Germline CDR1 SGHTA, CDR2 FQGNSA. J gave up 8 bases and V 5 bases, and 13 bases lay outside the gene matches. CDR3 loop: CASSPRGQVGPGYTF. The CDR3 DNA is TGTGCCAGCAGCCCCAGGGGACAGGTTGGACCCGGCTACACCTTC.

This chain uses TRBV6-5 with TRBJ1-1; 7 nucleotides line up with TRBD1. The length of the CDR3 is 15 residues. Germline CDR1 and CDR2: MNHEY and SVGAGI. Germline trimming cut 4 bases from V and 2 bases from J; bases unmatched to any gene: 7. The CDR3 sequence: CASSSHRGENTEAFF. CDR3 nucleotides: TGTGCCAGCAGTTCCCACAGGGGTGAAAACACTGAAGCTTTCTTT.

The V call is TRBV15, the J call TRBJ1-1, with a weak D call TRBD1 (5 bases). The CDR3 consists of 15 residues. Deletions cut 1 base from V and 0 bases from J, with 9 bases between. Per the germline V gene, CDR1 is LNHNV and CDR2 is YYDKDF (reference sequence). The CDR3 DNA reads as TGTGCCACCAGCAGAGGCAGGGTCATGAACACTGAAGCTTTCTTT. It yields the protein CATSRGRVMNTEAFF. Full variable domain (remainder filled in from reference TRBV15 and TRBJ1-1): DAMVIQNPRYQVTQFGKPVTLSCSQTLNHNVMYWYQQKSSQAPKLLFHYYDKDFNNEADTPDNFQSRRPNTSFCFLDIRSPGLGDTAMYLCATSRGRVMNTEAFFGQGTRLTVV.

V gene TRBV9 combines with J gene TRBJ1-5; 8 bases match TRBD1. This CDR3 comprises 14 residues. J gave up 7 bases and V 3 bases, and 6 bases lay outside the gene matches. Germline CDR1 reads SGDLS; CDR2 reads YYNGEE. This CDR3 reads CASSDRGGLQPQHF. The CDR3 coding sequence is TGTGCCAGCAGCGACAGGGGGGGCCTCCAGCCCCAGCATTTT.

The chain links TRBV10-3 to TRBJ2-3; TRBD2 might be the D (7 bases). Germline-derived CDR1 and CDR2 are ENHRY and SYGVKD. V was pared by 9 bases and J by 3 bases, with 16 bases between. This CDR3 has 14 residues. This chain's CDR3 is CAIALGGPTDTQYF. In DNA form, the CDR3 reads TGTGCCATTGCATTGGGGGGGCCGACAGATACGCAGTATTTT.

This clone came up a few times. This sequence joins TRBV29-1 and TRBJ1-2; 7 bases agree with TRBD1. There are 12 residues in the CDR3. The germline V gene encodes CDR1 SQVTM and CDR2 ANQGSEA. The trim removed 5 bases at V and 13 bases at J, leaving 13 bases unmatched. CDR3 DNA: TGCAGCGTTAACTCCGGGACAGCGGCGGGCACCTTC. Translation gives CSVNSGTAAGTF.

The J gene is TRBJ2-1, the V gene TRBV7-7; TRBD2 is a possible D gene (6 bases). CDR1 is SSHAT, CDR2 FNYEAQ, per germline (reference sequence). The V and J ends lost 5 bases and 0 bases respectively, with 17 bases between them. This CDR3 contains 17 residues. As DNA, the CDR3 is TGTGCCAGCAGCCCCGTTGTTGGGGGGAGCTCCTACAATGAGCAGTTCTTC. It yields the protein CASSPVVGGSSYNEQFF.

The chain links TRBV12-3 or TRBV12-4 to TRBJ1-5; D is ambiguous. Trimming removed 7 bases from V and 5 bases from J, with 12 bases in between. The CDR3 totals 13 residues. The CDR3 protein is CASNPGGHQPQHF. In nucleotides, the CDR3 is TGTGCCAGCAACCCGGGTGGTCATCAGCCCCAGCATTTT.

The chain recombines TRBV6-1 with TRBJ1-1; D call uncertain. With 1 base removed from V and 1 base from J, the gap between germline ends came to 7 bases. The germline CDR1 and CDR2 sequences are MNHNS and SASEGT. This CDR3 spans 14 amino acids. The CDR3 DNA follows: TGTGCCAGCAGTGAAGTCTCAGCGAACACTGAAGCTTTCTTT. The encoded protein is CASSEVSANTEAFF.

The V gene is TRBV2, the J gene TRBJ1-5; no clear D. V was trimmed by 8 bases and J by 3 bases, leaving 17 bases between them. The CDR3 consists of 15 residues. The germline V gene has CDR1 SNHLY and CDR2 FYNNEI. The CDR3 loop reads CASQEEASPNQPQHF. CDR3 in DNA: TGTGCCAGCCAGGAAGAAGCCAGTCCCAATCAGCCCCAGCATTTT. Complete variable domain (other parts from reference TRBV2 and TRBJ1-5): EPEVTQTPSHQVTQMGQEVILRCVPISNHLYFYWYRQILGQKVEFLVSFYNNEISEKSEIFDDQFSVERPDGSNFTLKIRSTKLEDSAMYFCASQEEASPNQPQHFGDGTRLSIL.

This chain joins TRBV11-2 and TRBJ1-1; D is unresolved. The V gene lost 5 bases and the J gene lost 7 bases, with 8 bases spanning the gap. CDR3 size: 11 residues. Germline CDR1 SGHAT, CDR2 FQNNGV. The CDR3 region has the DNA TGTGCCAGCAGCGTTAGTCATGAAGCTTTCTTT. The encoded protein is CASSVSHEAFF.

This chain links TRBV6-2 or TRBV6-3 with TRBJ2-5, with D unresolved. Looked up from germline, CDR1 is MNHEY and CDR2 is SVGEGT. With 6 bases removed from V and 5 bases from J, the gap between germline ends came to 13 bases. The CDR3 runs 13 residues. CDR3 bases: TGTGCCAGCAGCTCGGTCCCACGGGAGACCCAGTACTTC. It encodes CASSSVPRETQYF.

The J gene is TRBJ2-7, the V gene TRBV11-3; 8 nucleotides match TRBD1. V shed 4 bases, J shed 1 base, and the junction held 6 bases outside the gene matches. The CDR3 runs 15 residues. CDR1 and CDR2 from the germline V gene are SGHNT and YENEEA. The CDR3 DNA sequence: TGTGCCAGCAGCTCCCGACAGGGGAGATCCTACGAGCAGTACTTC. This codes for CASSSRQGRSYEQYF.

V and J are TRBV27 and TRBJ1-5; 8 bases align to TRBD1. The CDR3 is made up of 17 amino acids. Germline assignment: CDR1 MNHEY and CDR2 SMNVEV (reference sequence). J gave up 3 bases and V 1 base, and 8 bases lay outside the gene matches. For the CDR3, the DNA is TGTGCCAGCAGTTTATTTAACGCGGACAGGGACAATCAGCCCCAGCATTTT. The encoded protein is CASSLFNADRDNQPQHF.

This chain connects TRBV11-3 to TRBJ1-4; D is perhaps TRBD1 (6 bases). This CDR3 is built from 13 residues. Germline CDR1 and CDR2: SGHNT and YENEEA. The ends were cut back, 4 bases at V and 7 bases at J, with 10 bases in the middle. The CDR3 sequence is CASSSQGIEKLFF. Here the CDR3 DNA reads TGTGCCAGCAGCTCCCAGGGGATTGAAAAACTGTTTTTT. The whole variable domain, filled in from reference TRBV11-3 and TRBJ1-4, reads EAGVVQSPRYKIIEKKQPVAFWCNPISGHNTLYWYLQNLGQGPELLIRYENEEAVDDSQLPKDRFSAERLKGVDSTLKIQPAELGDSAVYLCASSSQGIEKLFFGSGTQLSVL.

This chain links TRBV6-5 with TRBJ1-5; 9 nucleotides align to TRBD1. Germline CDR1 is MNHEY and CDR2 is SVGAGI. V dropped 6 bases and J dropped 7; count of bases not matched to a gene: 7. This CDR3 comprises 14 residues. CDR3 residues: CASSSGTGNQPQHF. The CDR3, as DNA: TGTGCCAGCAGCTCCGGGACAGGGAACCAGCCCCAGCATTTT.

This rearrangement joins TRBV28 to TRBJ1-2; D not certain. This CDR3 is 13 amino acids long. Germline V gene sequence: CDR1 MDHEN, CDR2 SYDVKM. V dropped 6 bases and J dropped 8 bases, with 16 bases sitting between them. The CDR3 DNA follows: TGTGCCAGCAGCCTACAGTATTCAGGAGGCTACACCTTC. It encodes CASSLQYSGGYTF.

The chain has TRBV5-4 and TRBJ1-2; 7 nucleotides match TRBD1. The CDR3 contains 11 residues. After removal of 3 bases from V and 8 bases from J, the junction contained 1 base not matched to a gene. Germline CDR1 reads SGHNT; CDR2 reads YYREEE (reference sequence). CDR3: CASSSGGGYTF. CDR3 bases: TGTGCCAGCAGCTCAGGGGGAGGCTACACCTTC.

This rearrangement joins TRBV11-2 to TRBJ2-1; no reliable D call. Germline CDR1 reads SGHAT; CDR2 reads FQNNGV. V lost 1 base and J 1 base, leaving 8 bases between the germline ends. This CDR3 spans 15 amino acids. The CDR3 sequence is CASSLGGISYNEQFF. CDR3 coding DNA: TGTGCCAGCAGCTTAGGTGGGATATCCTACAATGAGCAGTTCTTC.

V gene TRBV11-2 combines with J gene TRBJ1-6; D might be TRBD1 (6 bases). V gave up 2 bases and J gave up 10 bases, with 12 bases separating them. Germline lookup yields CDR1 SGHAT and CDR2 FQNNGV. The CDR3 is 14 residues long. CDR3 sequence (DNA): TGTGCCAGCAGCTTATCGGGGGGCGGCTCACCCCTCCACTTT. Residues: CASSLSGGGSPLHF.

The genes are TRBV11-2 and TRBJ1-1; 7 nucleotides align to TRBD1. This CDR3 contains 16 residues. V shed 6 bases and J 0 bases; nucleotides not matched to a gene: 10. Looked up from germline, CDR1 is SGHAT and CDR2 is FQNNGV. The CDR3 loop reads CASSIRIGTVNTEAFF. CDR3 coding DNA: TGTGCCAGCAGTATTAGAATTGGGACAGTGAACACTGAAGCTTTCTTT.

J is TRBJ2-5 and V is TRBV9; weak D call: TRBD2 (6 bases). The V end lost 3 bases, the J end lost 5 bases, and 14 bases lay between the germline ends. Germline CDR1 and CDR2: SGDLS and YYNGEE. CDR3 length equals 14 residues. CDR3 bases: TGTGCCAGCAGCGCGACCCGGGAGTTCGAGACCCAGTACTTC. It yields the protein CASSATREFETQYF.